Presented here are 30 T cell receptor beta chains from one specimen sequenced in a study of T cells after yellow fever vaccination. In TCRdb, the 5' RACE reads were re-called with MiXCR into one record per CDR3 protein. Among some 420,000 distinct CDR3 sequences listed, around a sixth were seen once. Sequencing used PBMCs, obtained before the yellow fever booster vaccination. These receptors were taken from a man aged 18 to 29 who received the YFV17D yellow fever vaccine.

This clonotype was found a few times. The CDR3: CASSLVQGGGEKLFF. As DNA, the CDR3 is TGTGCCAGCAGCTTAGTCCAGGGAGGAGGAGAAAAACTGTTTTTT. V and J are TRBV7-6 and TRBJ1-4; D might be TRBD1 (5 bases). This CDR3 contains 15 residues. Germline V gene sequence: CDR1 SGHVS, CDR2 FNYEAQ. The germline V and J ends were trimmed by 1 base and 8 bases, with 14 bases remaining between them.

This clonotype showed up just a few times. The chain links TRBV5-1 to TRBJ2-3; D is possibly TRBD1 or TRBD2 (7 bases each). The V and J ends lost 4 bases and 6 bases respectively, with 15 bases between them. This CDR3 has 14 amino acids. CDR1 and CDR2 (germline): SGHRS, YFSETQ. CDR3 sequence: CASSTDREGDTQYF. The CDR3 coding sequence is TGCGCCAGCAGCACCGACAGGGAGGGGGATACGCAGTATTTT.

This clonotype was seen many times. The chain employs TRBV4-1 and TRBJ2-7; D might be TRBD1 (7 bases). The CDR3 is 16 residues long. From germline, CDR1 is MGHRA and CDR2 YSYEKL. Trimming left V 2 bases short and J 4 bases short, with 18 bases between. The CDR3 DNA is TGCGCCAGCAGCCAAAAGATGGGGGGACAGAGATACGAGCAGTACTTC. It yields the protein CASSQKMGGQRYEQYF.

The CDR3 DNA reads TGCGCCAGCAGCCAACTCTCGGGGAGGGGTCACGAGCAGTACTTC. Protein product: CASSQLSGRGHEQYF. The chain is built from TRBV4-1 and TRBJ2-7; 7 nucleotides line up with TRBD2. In germline, CDR1 is MGHRA, CDR2 YSYEKL. The CDR3 covers 15 residues. The J segment lost 5 bases and the V segment lost 2 bases, leaving 9 bases of the junction unmatched.

In DNA form, the CDR3 reads TGTGCCAGCAGTAAAGACGGTCCCTACGAGCAGTACGTC. It codes for CASSKDGPYEQYV. The chain recombines TRBV12-3 or TRBV12-4 with TRBJ2-7; the D is unclear. Trimming took 5 bases from V and 2 from J, leaving 10 bases between them. The CDR3 length is 13 residues.

This clonotype was counted at least ten times. The chain is built from TRBV27 and TRBJ2-3; weak D call: TRBD1 (6 bases). Between the trimmed V and J ends, which lost 9 bases and 4 bases, there was a span of 20 bases. The CDR3 spans 15 residues. Germline V CDR1 and CDR2: MNHEY, SMNVEV (reference sequence). The CDR3 protein is CASTKDSFWPDTQYF. DNA of the CDR3: TGTGCCAGTACGAAGGACAGTTTCTGGCCAGATACGCAGTATTTT.

This chain links TRBV6-5 with TRBJ2-1; D gene unclear. CDR1 and CDR2 (germline): MNHEY, SVGAGI. V was pared by 2 bases and J by 8 bases, with 13 bases between. CDR3 length: 14 residues. The CDR3 loop is CASSYGGSSHEQFF. Here the CDR3 DNA reads TGTGCCAGCAGTTACGGCGGCTCCAGCCATGAGCAGTTCTTC.

The chain combines TRBV4-1 with TRBJ2-5; possibly TRBD1 for D (8 bases). The CDR3 has 15 residues. V dropped 5 bases and J dropped 3 bases, with 16 bases sitting between them. Germline V lookup: CDR1 MGHRA, CDR2 YSYEKL. CDR3: CASSSGAGGEETQYF. CDR3 bases: TGCGCCAGCAGCAGCGGGGCAGGGGGCGAAGAGACCCAGTACTTC.

This rearrangement joins TRBV6-2 or TRBV6-3 to TRBJ2-5, with TRBD2 matching over 7 bases. Looked up from germline, CDR1 is MNHEY and CDR2 is SVGEGT. This CDR3 region has 17 residues. V trimming: 7 bases; J trimming: 3 bases; junction bases outside the gene matches: 17. CDR3 in amino acids: CASIAGELRRFEETQYF. The CDR3 DNA sequence: TGTGCCAGCATAGCGGGCGAATTAAGAAGGTTTGAAGAGACCCAGTACTTC.

V and J are TRBV6-5 and TRBJ1-6; perhaps TRBD1 as D (5 bases). V was trimmed by 2 bases and J by 8 bases, leaving 10 bases between them. The CDR3 runs 14 residues. In germline, CDR1 is MNHEY, CDR2 SVGAGI. Here the CDR3 reads CASSYATVHSPLHF. CDR3 nucleotide sequence: TGTGCCAGCAGTTACGCGACAGTCCATTCACCCCTCCACTTT.

This clonotype has at least ten counts. The chain links TRBV27 to TRBJ2-6; no definite D call. V was pared by 6 bases and J by 0 bases, with 3 bases between. The CDR3 extends over 13 amino acids. Germline V CDR1 and CDR2: MNHEY, SMNVEV (reference sequence). The CDR3 here is CASRLSGANVLTF. In DNA form, the CDR3 reads TGTGCCAGCAGGCTCTCTGGGGCCAACGTCCTGACTTTC.

J is TRBJ2-3 and V is TRBV12-3 or TRBV12-4, with D possibly being TRBD2 (5 bases). There are 17 residues in the CDR3. The ends were cut back, 5 bases at V and 0 bases at J, with 18 bases in the middle. CDR3 in DNA: TGTGCCAGCAGTGGACTCCAGGAGGACTCTAGCACAGATACGCAGTATTTT. Translation: CASSGLQEDSSTDTQYF.

The sample holds many counts of this clonotype. This chain joins TRBV4-2 and TRBJ1-4; D gene ambiguous. The CDR3 length is 14 residues. CDR1 and CDR2 from the germline V gene are LGHNA and YNFKEQ. The V and J ends lost 0 bases and 13 bases respectively, with 15 bases between them. The CDR3 DNA follows: TGTGCCAGCAGCCAAGATCGGATACGGGCTTCACTGTTTTTT. Amino acids: CASSQDRIRASLFF.

In nucleotides, the CDR3 is TGCAGCGTCCTCGGGACAGTCTATGGCTACACCTTC. It specifies CSVLGTVYGYTF. The V and J genes are TRBV29-1 and TRBJ1-2; 7 bases agree with TRBD1. The CDR3 spans 12 residues. V lost 6 bases, J lost 4 bases, and 5 bases stayed unmatched. Germline CDR1 and CDR2: SQVTM and ANQGSEA.

The chain joins TRBV7-3 to TRBJ1-2, with 9 positions matching TRBD1. After removal of 4 bases from V and 6 bases from J, the junction contained 12 bases not matched to a gene. The CDR3 is made up of 16 amino acids. Per the germline V gene, CDR1 is SGHTA and CDR2 is FQGTGA. The CDR3 nucleotides are TGTGCCAGCAGCTCGAGTGAAGGACAGGGGTTTGATGGCTACACCTTC. This encodes CASSSSEGQGFDGYTF.

This clonotype was found once. V usage is TRBV5-1 and J usage is TRBJ2-2; unclear D gene. The V gene's germline CDR1 is SGHRS and CDR2 YFSETQ. The CDR3 extends over 14 amino acids. Trimming removed 2 bases at V and 4 bases at J, with 9 bases between. CDR3 in amino acids: CASSFSRRTGELFF. In nucleotides, the CDR3 is TGCGCCAGCAGCTTTAGCCGGCGCACCGGGGAGCTGTTTTTT.

This clonotype was observed a handful of times. In DNA form, the CDR3 reads TGCAGTGCTAGAGGGCTAGCGGGGAGCAGCTCCTACAATGAGCAGTTCTTC. Protein product: CSARGLAGSSSYNEQFF. This chain connects TRBV20-1 to TRBJ2-1; 9 bases are shared with TRBD2. Germline V gene lookup returns CDR1 DFQATT and CDR2 SNEGSKA (reference sequence). This CDR3 region has 17 residues. V trimming: 1 base; J trimming: 0 bases; junction bases outside the gene matches: 7.

The chain combines TRBV7-2 with TRBJ1-5; D remains ambiguous. Germline V CDR1 and CDR2: SGHTA, FQGNSA. The CDR3 length is 14 residues. V was pared by 5 bases and J by 6 bases, with 14 bases between. The CDR3 here is CASSTHPGGQPQHF. The CDR3 DNA sequence: TGTGCCAGCAGCACCCACCCGGGAGGTCAGCCCCAGCATTTT.

This clonotype was counted ten times or more. This sequence joins TRBV27 and TRBJ1-2; D gene uncertain. From germline, CDR1 is MNHEY and CDR2 SMNVEV (reference sequence). The V and J ends lost 4 bases and 3 bases respectively, with 12 bases between them. The CDR3 is made up of 14 amino acids. CDR3 nucleotide sequence: TGTGCCAGCAGTTCCAACCAGGACTACTATGGCTACACCTTC. Encoded protein: CASSSNQDYYGYTF.

The chain joins TRBV7-8 to TRBJ2-2; 10 bases line up with TRBD1. Germline V CDR1 and CDR2: SGHVS, FQNEAQ. V was pared by 5 bases and J by 6 bases, with 21 bases of the junction left unmatched. The CDR3 spans 20 residues. CDR3 DNA: TGTGCCAGCAGCGTGTTTTTTCTGAGAGACAGGGGGCAAGGGGCCGGGGAGCTGTTTTTT. Encoded protein: CASSVFFLRDRGQGAGELFF. Drawing the rest from reference TRBV7-8 and TRBJ2-2, the complete variable domain is GAGVSQSPRYKVAKRGQDVALRCDPISGHVSLFWYQQALGQGPEFLTYFQNEAQLDKSGLPSDRFFAERPEGSVSTLKIQRTQQEDSAVYLCASSVFFLRDRGQGAGELFFGEGSRLTVL.

A word on this clonotype: The junction shows a germline mismatch at one end, possibly a read error. The chain carries TRBV7-7 and TRBJ2-1; no reliable D call. This CDR3 contains 14 residues. Per the germline V gene, CDR1 is SSHAT and CDR2 is FNYEAQ (reference sequence). CDR3 coding DNA: TGTGCTAGCAGCCCCGCCAGTTCCTACAATGAGCAGTTCTTC. Translating it yields CASSPASSYNEQFF.

The chain carries TRBV4-1 and TRBJ1-5, with D uncertain. This CDR3 is 13 amino acids long. V lost 3 bases and J 9 bases, leaving 12 bases between the germline ends. Germline V gene sequence: CDR1 MGHRA, CDR2 YSYEKL. CDR3 DNA: TGCGCCAGCAGCCAGATTCCTACGATGCCCCAGCATTTT. Amino acids: CASSQIPTMPQHF.

This clonotype was counted between two and nine times. This chain connects TRBV9 to TRBJ2-3; D ambiguous. CDR3 length equals 19 residues. V gave up 0 bases and J gave up 1 base, with 21 bases separating them. Germline V gives CDR1 SGDLS, CDR2 YYNGEE. The CDR3 nucleotides read TGTGCCAGCAGCGTAGCTTACATCCCGTCCCACCTTCGCACAGATACGCAGTATTTT. It is translated as CASSVAYIPSHLRTDTQYF.

This chain connects TRBV20-1 to TRBJ1-5; TRBD1 is a possible D gene (5 bases). The CDR3 spans 13 residues. Germline assignment: CDR1 DFQATT and CDR2 SNEGSKA (reference sequence). The germline V and J ends were trimmed by 2 bases and 5 bases, with 10 bases remaining between them. As DNA, the CDR3 is TGCAGTGCTAGACAGTCGGGGGATCAGCCCCAGCATTTT. Residues: CSARQSGDQPQHF.

The V and J genes are TRBV18 and TRBJ1-6; D call uncertain. This CDR3 has 14 residues. Trimming shortened V by 4 bases and J by 7 bases, and 11 bases separated the two germline ends. The germline gives CDR1 KGHSH, CDR2 LQKENI. The CDR3 coding sequence is TGTGCCAGCTCACACGGACGTGGGAATTCACCCCTCCACTTT. This codes for CASSHGRGNSPLHF.

The chain is built from TRBV7-9 and TRBJ2-2; the D call may be TRBD1 or TRBD2 (5 bases each). The CDR3 totals 16 residues. CDR1 is SEHNR, CDR2 FQNEAQ, per germline (reference sequence). V was trimmed by 5 bases and J by 3 bases, leaving 16 bases between them. The DNA for the CDR3 is TGTGCCAGCAGCACCATCCGGGACGGGCACACCGGGGAGCTGTTTTTT. This codes for CASSTIRDGHTGELFF.

This clonotype has just a few counts. The chain is built from TRBV6-1 and TRBJ2-2; D not certain. CDR1 is MNHNS, CDR2 SASEGT, per germline. The germline V and J ends were trimmed by 1 base and 3 bases, with 12 bases remaining between them. The CDR3 is made up of 16 amino acids. The CDR3 DNA reads as TGTGCCAGCAGTGAAGATAGGAAATCGGACACCGGGGAGCTGTTTTTT. As protein: CASSEDRKSDTGELFF.

The chain carries TRBV6-1 and TRBJ2-1, with 7 bases aligning to TRBD1. This CDR3 is built from 13 residues. V was pared by 5 bases and J by 8 bases, with 6 bases of the junction left unmatched. The germline V gene encodes CDR1 MNHNS and CDR2 SASEGT. DNA for the CDR3: TGTGCCAGCAGTCTAAGACAGGGCGATGAGCAGTTCTTC. It translates to CASSLRQGDEQFF.

The J gene is TRBJ2-3, the V gene TRBV10-3; TRBD2 aligns across 7 bases. CDR1 and CDR2 from the germline V gene are ENHRY and SYGVKD. The CDR3 is 14 residues long. V lost 3 bases to trimming and J lost 6 bases; unmatched junction nucleotides: 6. The CDR3 loop reads CAISEVLLADTQYF. CDR3 coding DNA: TGTGCCATCAGTGAAGTCCTACTAGCGGATACGCAGTATTTT.

V is TRBV2 and J is TRBJ1-6; no clear D gene. This CDR3 has 11 amino acids. Germline-derived CDR1 and CDR2 are SNHLY and FYNNEI. V lost 4 bases, J lost 11 bases, and 6 bases lay in between. The CDR3 loop reads CASSVLTPLHF. Here the CDR3 DNA reads TGTGCCAGCAGTGTTCTTACACCCCTCCACTTT.